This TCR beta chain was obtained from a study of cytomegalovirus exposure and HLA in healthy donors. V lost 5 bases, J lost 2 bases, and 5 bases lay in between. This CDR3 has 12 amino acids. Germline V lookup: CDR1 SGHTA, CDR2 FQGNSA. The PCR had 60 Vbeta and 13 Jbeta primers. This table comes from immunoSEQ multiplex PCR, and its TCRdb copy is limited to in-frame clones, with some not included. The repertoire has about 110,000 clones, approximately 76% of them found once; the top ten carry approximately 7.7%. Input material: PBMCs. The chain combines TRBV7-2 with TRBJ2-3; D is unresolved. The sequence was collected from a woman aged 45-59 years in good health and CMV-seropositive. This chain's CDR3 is CASSPNTDTQYF. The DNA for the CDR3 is TGTGCCAGCAGCCCAAACACAGATACGCAGTATTTT.